This TCR beta chain was recorded in a study of cytomegalovirus exposure and HLA in healthy donors. PCR amplification relied on 60 Vbeta primers (plus 13 Jbeta primers). TCRdb's copy holds only in-frame clones and misses some; the assay was immunoSEQ multiplex PCR. The sample carries 220,000 or so clones, around 75% recorded once. Germline CDR1 reads SGHKS; CDR2 reads YYEKEE (reference sequence). This CDR3 has 14 amino acids. Trimming removed 6 bases at V and 3 bases at J, with 15 bases between. The source material was PBMCs. This chain links TRBV5-5 with TRBJ1-2, with a weak D call TRBD1 (5 bases). The sequence was collected from a woman in her 30s in good health and CMV-seronegative. The CDR3 protein is CASTWGGMDYGYTF. As DNA, the CDR3 is TGTGCCAGCACCTGGGGGGGGATGGACTATGGCTACACCTTC.